The present entry profiles one T cell receptor (beta chain) with its context. The antigen is unknown. The record originates from a study of cytomegalovirus exposure and HLA in healthy donors. Overall study: A previous analysis identified approximately 120 million unique TCR beta sequences derived from 180 million or so T cells. Genotyping showed less than 85% of almost 400 donors falling in the Caucasian-associated ancestry cluster.

Germline-derived CDR1 and CDR2 are SEHNR and FQNEAQ (reference sequence). Deletions cut 2 bases from V and 6 bases from J, with 16 bases between. The CDR3 has 15 residues. PCR amplification relied on 60 Vbeta primers (plus 13 Jbeta primers). Only in-frame clones appear in the TCRdb table, and some are missing; sequencing was by immunoSEQ multiplex PCR. Of tens of thousands of clones listed, roughly 70% were seen once; the top ten hold around a tenth. Study outcomes and limitations: Judged likely to be a sequencing artifact was a cluster of highly shared sequence variants. In a later analysis, TCR beta V- and J-gene trimming showed a link to a missense DCLRE1C variant.

The clonotype was recovered from a woman between 50 and 59 years old in good health and CMV-seropositive. Sequencing was performed on PBMCs. The rearrangement uses TRBV7-9 and TRBJ1-1; the D gene is possibly TRBD1 (6 bases). The CDR3 DNA reads TGTGCCAGCAGCTTATACCCAGAGTGGGGGCCTGAAGCTTTCTTT. Its protein product is CASSLYPEWGPEAFF.